A selection of T cell receptor beta chains follows, all from one sample in a study of T cells in Graves' hyperthyroidism and ophthalmopathy. One entry per CDR3 protein, called by TCRdb with MiXCR from the multiplex PCR reads. This table has 300,000 to 500,000 distinct CDR3 sequences, about 14% appearing once. Specimen: blood. These receptors came from a man aged 45-65 years with Graves' ophthalmopathy. The CDR3 runs from the conserved cysteine through the conserved F or W. D genes are given only for firm matches. Clone size, where shown, is once, few, many, or a class for clones that have expanded.

.,TRBJ1-2,TRBV30,many,TGTGCCTGGGACAGAAATGGCTACACCTTC,CAWDRNGYTF
.,TRBJ2-5,TRBV29-1,.,TGCAGCGTCCGGGACGCCGGGGAGACCCAGTACTTC,CSVRDAGETQYF
.,TRBJ1-2,TRBV11-1,many,TGTGCCAGCAGCAACCCGGACTTCTATGGCTACACCTTC,CASSNPDFYGYTF
.,TRBJ2-1,TRBV20-1,many,TGCAGTGCTAGAGATGGACGGCCCGGGGATGAGCAGTTCTTC,CSARDGRPGDEQFF
.,TRBJ2-5,TRBV9,few,TGTGCCAGCAGCGTAACAGGGCGGCAAGAGACCCAGTACTTC,CASSVTGRQETQYF
.,TRBJ1-2,TRBV5-1,.,TGCGCCAGCAGCTACGGGGACCCCTTAGGATATGGCTACACCTTC,CASSYGDPLGYGYTF
.,TRBJ2-7,TRBV7-2,few,TGTGCCAGCAGCTCCGTTGGGGGAAACTCCTACGAGCAGTACTTC,CASSSVGGNSYEQYF
.,TRBJ2-7,TRBV11-3,many,TGTGCCAGCAGCTTGATCTGGGGGAGCTTGCACGAAGGCGAGCAGTACTTC,CASSLIWGSLHEGEQYF
.,TRBJ1-5,TRBV11-2,many,TGTGCCAGCAGCTTAGAAGGGGTTAGCAATCAGCCCCAGCATTTT,CASSLEGVSNQPQHF
.,TRBJ1-1,TRBV3-1,many,TGTGCCAGCAGCCAAGGGCAGAACATGAACACTGAAGCTTTCTTT,CASSQGQNMNTEAFF
.,TRBJ1-2,TRBV20-1,.,TGCAGTGCTAGACGTCAGGGGCGGAACTATGGCTACACCTTC,CSARRQGRNYGYTF
TRBD1,TRBJ2-7,TRBV19,many,TGTGCCAGTAGTATTGGGACAGGATCCTACGAGCAGTACTTC,CASSIGTGSYEQYF
.,TRBJ1-4,TRBV2,many,TGTGCCAGCAGGAGCCGCACCCAAAATGAAAAACTGTTTTTT,CASRSRTQNEKLFF
TRBD1,TRBJ1-5,TRBV10-3,.,TGTGCCATCGCCTGGGGACAGGGGGCGAATCAGCCCCAGCATTTT,CAIAWGQGANQPQHF